The 20 T cell receptor beta chains reported below all come from one sample, sequenced in a study of early T cells in non-severe SARS-CoV-2 infection. MiXCR, applied by TCRdb to the 5' RACE reads, yields one record per CDR3 protein. The sample gives roughly 64,000 distinct CDR3 sequences, roughly 9% of which show up once; around 15% is in the top ten. This material consisted of whole blood, taken at baseline. The receptor source for this set is an adult who was a healthcare worker with PCR-confirmed SARS-CoV-2 infection or an uninfected control (not recorded which).

This clonotype came up a few times. This chain links TRBV12-3 or TRBV12-4 with TRBJ1-4; possibly TRBD1 for D (6 bases). The CDR3 consists of 13 residues. The V end lost 5 bases, the J end lost 7 bases, and 11 bases lay between the germline ends. Here the CDR3 reads CASSPGVGEKLFF. Here the CDR3 DNA reads TGTGCCAGCAGTCCAGGGGTAGGTGAAAAACTGTTTTTT.

The V and J genes are TRBV7-2 and TRBJ2-5; TRBD2 is a possible D gene (6 bases). CDR1 and CDR2 (germline): SGHTA, FQGNSA. V was trimmed by 4 bases and J by 3 bases, leaving 9 bases between them. The CDR3 is 13 residues long. CDR3 sequence reads: CASSYWGEETQYF. As DNA, the CDR3 is TGTGCCAGCAGCTATTGGGGGGAAGAGACCCAGTACTTC.

This clonotype was seen at least ten times. The chain recombines TRBV6-6 with TRBJ1-6; 9 nucleotides agree with TRBD1. CDR3 size: 18 residues. Germline CDR1 MNHNY, CDR2 SVGAGI (reference sequence). The J segment lost 6 bases and the V segment lost 6 bases, leaving 15 bases of the junction unmatched. CDR3 nucleotides: TGTGCCAGCAGCCTTAGGCCGGGACAGGGACAGGGTAATTCACCCCTCCACTTT. It yields the protein CASSLRPGQGQGNSPLHF.

The chain links TRBV10-3 to TRBJ1-1, with 7 nucleotides matching TRBD1. V trimming: 6 bases; J trimming: 5 bases; junction bases outside the gene matches: 6. CDR1 and CDR2 (germline): ENHRY, SYGVKD. CDR3 size: 13 residues. The CDR3 DNA sequence: TGTGCCATCAGCCAGGGGGGAGTGACTGAAGCTTTCTTT. This encodes CAISQGGVTEAFF.

This clonotype was counted only a few times. Given a much more abundant clone one base away, this may be a read error. The chain combines TRBV27 with TRBJ1-5; 7 bases map to TRBD1. This CDR3 is 13 amino acids long. Looked up from germline, CDR1 is MNHEY and CDR2 is SMNVEV (reference sequence). The V gene end was trimmed by 3 bases and the J gene end by 6 bases; junction bases not matched to a gene: 2. The CDR3: CASSLTGSQPQHF. As DNA, the CDR3 is TGTGCCAGCAGTTTGACAGGGAGTCAGCCCCAGCATTTT.

This clonotype came up many times. V and J are TRBV19 and TRBJ1-2; D gene unclear. The V end was cut by 3 bases, the J end by 5 bases, with 7 bases between. The CDR3 totals 12 residues. CDR1 and CDR2 (germline): LNHDA, SQIVND (reference sequence). CDR3 loop: CASSIRPYGYTF. As DNA, the CDR3 is TGTGCCAGTAGTATCCGACCGTATGGCTACACCTTC. The whole variable domain, remainder taken from reference TRBV19 and TRBJ1-2, is DGGITQSPKYLFRKEGQNVTLSCEQNLNHDAMYWYRQDPGQGLRLIYYSQIVNDFQKGDIAEGYSVSREKKESFPLTVTSAQKNPTAFYLCASSIRPYGYTFGSGTRLTVV.

The chain recombines TRBV18 with TRBJ2-7; 11 nucleotides line up with TRBD2. The J segment lost 3 bases and the V segment lost 3 bases, leaving 4 bases of the junction unmatched. In germline, CDR1 is KGHSH, CDR2 LQKENI. This CDR3 spans 15 amino acids. CDR3 sequence reads: CASSPVAGGNYEQYF. The CDR3 nucleotides read TGTGCCAGCTCACCTGTAGCGGGAGGGAACTACGAGCAGTACTTC.

This clonotype was seen a few times. The gene calls are TRBV7-2 and TRBJ2-7, with a weak D call TRBD2 (6 bases). Germline loops: CDR1 SGHTA, CDR2 FQGNSA. The CDR3 extends over 16 amino acids. V was pared by 2 bases and J by 0 bases, with 14 bases between. CDR3: CASSLSGTGVSYEQYF. In DNA, the CDR3 is TGTGCCAGCAGCTTATCCGGGACTGGCGTCTCCTACGAGCAGTACTTC.

J is TRBJ2-6 and V is TRBV5-1; D perhaps matches TRBD1 (6 bases). The ends were cut back, 6 bases at V and 1 base at J, with 11 bases in the middle. The CDR3 extends over 15 amino acids. Germline-derived CDR1 and CDR2 are SGHRS and YFSETQ. The CDR3 here is CASNEQGSGANVLTF. DNA for the CDR3: TGCGCCAGCAACGAACAGGGATCTGGGGCCAACGTCCTGACTTTC.

This clonotype was counted only a few times. This rearrangement joins TRBV11-2 to TRBJ1-2, with 10 positions matching TRBD1. V dropped 5 bases and J dropped 4; count of bases not matched to a gene: 4. This CDR3 region has 14 residues. Germline V gene lookup returns CDR1 SGHAT and CDR2 FQNNGV. Here the CDR3 DNA reads TGTGCCAGCAGCCCCCGGGACAGGGGCTATGGCTACACCTTC. Residues: CASSPRDRGYGYTF.

V usage is TRBV27 and J usage is TRBJ1-2; 8 bases are a match to TRBD1. The germline V gene has CDR1 MNHEY and CDR2 SMNVEV (reference sequence). With V trimmed by 7 bases and J by 3 bases, 7 bases remained unmatched. CDR3 size: 14 residues. Here the CDR3 reads CASKRSDRDYGYTF. The CDR3 nucleotides read TGTGCCAGCAAACGCTCGGACAGGGACTATGGCTACACCTTC.

This clonotype was counted ten times or more. This chain joins TRBV6-5 and TRBJ2-7; TRBD2 matches at 10 bases. CDR1 is MNHEY, CDR2 SVGAGI, per germline. With V trimmed by 8 bases and J by 10 bases, 14 bases remained unmatched. There are 14 residues in the CDR3. DNA of the CDR3: TGTGCCAGCTCGCCGAACGGACTAGCGGAGCTACAGTACTTC. It encodes CASSPNGLAELQYF.

In its sample, this clonotype was seen many times. The J gene is TRBJ2-7, the V gene TRBV12-5; D unclear. Germline loops: CDR1 LGHNT, CDR2 FRNRAP. The V end was cut by 1 base, the J end by 2 bases, with 3 bases between. The CDR3 covers 12 residues. The CDR3, as DNA: TGTGCTAGTGGTTTGGGGACCTACGAGCAGTACTTC. It translates to CASGLGTYEQYF.

This clonotype was counted many times. This rearrangement joins TRBV20-1 to TRBJ2-1, with a weak D call TRBD2 (6 bases). The CDR3 extends over 13 amino acids. Germline CDR1 and CDR2: DFQATT and SNEGSKA (reference sequence). V shed 6 bases and J shed 9 bases, with 18 bases lying between them. Here the CDR3 reads CSAIGGIGAEQFF. CDR3 sequence (DNA): TGCAGTGCAATCGGCGGGATCGGCGCTGAGCAGTTCTTC.

This clonotype has ten or more counts. The chain uses TRBV7-8 and TRBJ2-2; 10 nucleotides line up with TRBD1. Trimming took 3 bases from V and 7 from J; bases not matched to a gene: 5. Looked up from germline, CDR1 is SGHVS and CDR2 is FQNEAQ. The CDR3 has 15 residues. In nucleotides, the CDR3 is TGTGCCAGCAGCTTGACAGGGGGCGAGAGCGGGGAGCTGTTTTTT. The encoded protein is CASSLTGGESGELFF.

The chain couples TRBV3-1 to TRBJ2-6; TRBD1 aligns across 7 bases. CDR3 length: 18 amino acids. J lost 5 bases, V lost 0 bases, and 10 bases had no gene match. CDR1 is LGHDT, CDR2 YNNKEL, per germline (reference sequence). The CDR3 is CASSQERTGVSWANVLTF. CDR3 coding DNA: TGTGCCAGCAGCCAAGAGAGGACAGGTGTATCTTGGGCCAACGTCCTGACTTTC.

The rearrangement joins TRBV3-1 to TRBJ2-7; 8 positions match TRBD2. Losses at the gene ends were 0 bases for V and 4 bases for J; bases not matched to a gene: 2. CDR3 length: 14 amino acids. Germline CDR1 and CDR2: LGHDT and YNNKEL (reference sequence). CDR3 DNA sequence: TGTGCCAGCAGCCAAGAACTAGCGGAGTACGAGCAGTACTTC. Amino acid sequence: CASSQELAEYEQYF.

This clonotype was detected many times. The rearrangement links TRBV7-2 to TRBJ2-4, with D perhaps being TRBD1 or TRBD2 (6 bases each). Trimming removed 5 bases from V and 1 base from J, with 15 bases in between. The CDR3 is 16 residues long. CDR1 is SGHTA and CDR2 is FQGNSA in the germline V gene. Written as DNA, the CDR3 is TGTGCCAGCAGCACCCCCGGGGGCTTTGCCAAAAACATTCAGTACTTC. It yields the protein CASSTPGGFAKNIQYF.

This clonotype was seen a handful of times. This rearrangement joins TRBV6-5 to TRBJ2-7; the match to TRBD2 covers 7 bases. Germline values: CDR1 MNHEY, CDR2 SVGAGI. V lost 2 bases and J lost 4; bases outside the gene matches: 2. This CDR3 spans 13 amino acids. CDR3 in amino acids: CASSYAGGYEQYF. For the CDR3, the DNA is TGTGCCAGCAGTTACGCCGGGGGGTACGAGCAGTACTTC.

This chain links TRBV6-6 with TRBJ2-7, with 11 bases aligning to TRBD2. The CDR3 spans 14 residues. V gave up 7 bases and J gave up 2 bases; unmatched junction bases: 4. CDR1 and CDR2 (germline): MNHNY, SVGAGI (reference sequence). Here the CDR3 DNA reads TGTGCCAGCAAACTAGCGGGAGACACCTACGAGCAGTACTTC. Its protein product is CASKLAGDTYEQYF.